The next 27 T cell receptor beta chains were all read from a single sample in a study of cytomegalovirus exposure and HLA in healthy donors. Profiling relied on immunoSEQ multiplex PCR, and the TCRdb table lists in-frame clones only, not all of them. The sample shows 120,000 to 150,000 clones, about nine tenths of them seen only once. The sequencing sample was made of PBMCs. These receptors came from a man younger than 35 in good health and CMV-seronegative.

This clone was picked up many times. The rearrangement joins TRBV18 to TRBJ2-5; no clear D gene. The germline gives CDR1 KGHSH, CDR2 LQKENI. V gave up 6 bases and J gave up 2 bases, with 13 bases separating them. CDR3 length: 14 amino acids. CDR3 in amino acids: CASSGPQAQETQYF. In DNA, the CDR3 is TGTGCCAGCTCCGGCCCGCAGGCACAAGAGACCCAGTACTTC.

This CDR3 is CASSDTSGTGRADTQYF. The CDR3 bases are TGCGCCAGCAGCGACACCTCCGGGACAGGAAGGGCAGATACGCAGTATTTT. The rearrangement links TRBV5-1 to TRBJ2-3; 8 positions match TRBD1. The V gene end was trimmed by 4 bases and the J gene end by 4 bases; junction bases not matched to a gene: 14. Germline CDR1 SGHRS, CDR2 YFSETQ. The CDR3 has 17 amino acids.

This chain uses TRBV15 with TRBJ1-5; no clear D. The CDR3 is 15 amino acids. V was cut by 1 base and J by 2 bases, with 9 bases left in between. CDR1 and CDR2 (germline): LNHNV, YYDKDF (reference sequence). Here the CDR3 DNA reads TGTGCCACCAGCAGAGCCCCGGGAGGCAATCAGCCCCAGCATTTT. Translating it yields CATSRAPGGNQPQHF.

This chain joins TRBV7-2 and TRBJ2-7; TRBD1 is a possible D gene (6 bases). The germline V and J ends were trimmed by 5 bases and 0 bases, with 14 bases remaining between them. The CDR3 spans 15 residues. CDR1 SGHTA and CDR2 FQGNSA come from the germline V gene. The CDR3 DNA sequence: TGTGCCAGCAGCGACAGGATTTCCAGCTCCTACGAGCAGTACTTC. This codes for CASSDRISSSYEQYF.

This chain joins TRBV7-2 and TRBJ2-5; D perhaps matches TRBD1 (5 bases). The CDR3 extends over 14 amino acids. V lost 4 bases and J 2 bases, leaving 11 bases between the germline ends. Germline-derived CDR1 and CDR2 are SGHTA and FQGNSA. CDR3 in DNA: TGTGCCAGCAGCTCCTCAGGGTTACAAGAGACCCAGTACTTC. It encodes CASSSSGLQETQYF.

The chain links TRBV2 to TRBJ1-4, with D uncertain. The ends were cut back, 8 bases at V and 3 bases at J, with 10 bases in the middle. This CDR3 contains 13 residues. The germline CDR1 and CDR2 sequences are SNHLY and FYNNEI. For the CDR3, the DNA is TGTGCCAGCCAAGCGGGGTCTAATGAAAAACTGTTTTTT. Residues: CASQAGSNEKLFF.

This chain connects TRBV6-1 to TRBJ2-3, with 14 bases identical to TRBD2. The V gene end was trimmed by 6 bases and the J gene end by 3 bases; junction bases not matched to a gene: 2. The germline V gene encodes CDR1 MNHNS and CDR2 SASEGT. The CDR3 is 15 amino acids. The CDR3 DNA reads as TGTGCCAGCAGGGGACTAGCGGGAGTGACAGATACGCAGTATTTT. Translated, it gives CASRGLAGVTDTQYF.

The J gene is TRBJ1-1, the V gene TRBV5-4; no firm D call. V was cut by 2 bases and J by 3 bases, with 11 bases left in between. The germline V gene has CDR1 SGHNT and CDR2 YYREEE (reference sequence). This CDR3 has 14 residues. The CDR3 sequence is CASSFFGGDTEAFF. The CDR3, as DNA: TGTGCCAGCAGCTTCTTTGGAGGTGACACTGAAGCTTTCTTT.

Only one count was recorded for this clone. The CDR3 loop is CASSTDRVRDTGELFF. The DNA of the CDR3 is TGTGCCAGCAGCACCGACAGAGTCCGCGACACCGGGGAGCTGTTTTTT. The chain uses TRBV11-3 and TRBJ2-2; perhaps TRBD1 as D (5 bases). Germline V lookup: CDR1 SGHNT, CDR2 YENEEA. The germline V and J ends were trimmed by 5 bases and 3 bases, with 16 bases remaining between them. The CDR3 has 16 amino acids.

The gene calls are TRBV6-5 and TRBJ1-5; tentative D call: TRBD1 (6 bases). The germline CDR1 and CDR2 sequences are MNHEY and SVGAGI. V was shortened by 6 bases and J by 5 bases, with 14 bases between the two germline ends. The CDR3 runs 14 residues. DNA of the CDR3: TGTGCCAGCAGCATCAGGGGCGGCTATCAGCCCCAGCATTTT. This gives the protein CASSIRGGYQPQHF.

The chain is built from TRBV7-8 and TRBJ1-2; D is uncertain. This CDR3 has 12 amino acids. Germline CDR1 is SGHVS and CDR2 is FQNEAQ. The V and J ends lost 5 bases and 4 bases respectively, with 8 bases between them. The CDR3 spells CASSRTAYGYTF. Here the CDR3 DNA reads TGTGCCAGCAGCCGCACAGCCTATGGCTACACCTTC. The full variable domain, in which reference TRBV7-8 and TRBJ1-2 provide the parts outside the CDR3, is GAGVSQSPRYKVAKRGQDVALRCDPISGHVSLFWYQQALGQGPEFLTYFQNEAQLDKSGLPSDRFFAERPEGSVSTLKIQRTQQEDSAVYLCASSRTAYGYTFGSGTRLTVV.

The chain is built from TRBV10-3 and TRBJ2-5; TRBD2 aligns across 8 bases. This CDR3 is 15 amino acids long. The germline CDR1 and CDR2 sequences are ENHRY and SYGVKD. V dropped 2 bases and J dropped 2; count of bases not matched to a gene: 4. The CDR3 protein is CAISERAGGQETQYF. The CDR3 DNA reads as TGTGCCATCAGTGAGAGGGCGGGGGGTCAAGAGACCCAGTACTTC.

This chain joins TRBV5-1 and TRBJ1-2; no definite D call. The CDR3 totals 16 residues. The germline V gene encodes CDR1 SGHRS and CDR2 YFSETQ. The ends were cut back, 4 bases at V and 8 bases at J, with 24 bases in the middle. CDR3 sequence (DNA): TGCGCCAGCAGCGATGCATCGAGAATTAGTCACGGGGGCTACACCTTC. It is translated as CASSDASRISHGGYTF.

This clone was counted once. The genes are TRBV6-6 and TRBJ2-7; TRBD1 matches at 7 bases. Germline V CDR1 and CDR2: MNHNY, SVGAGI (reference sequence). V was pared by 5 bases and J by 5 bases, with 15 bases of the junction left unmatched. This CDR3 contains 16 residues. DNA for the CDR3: TGTGCCAGCAGTCCCCCTAACAGGGGCAATTCCCACGAGCAGTACTTC. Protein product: CASSPPNRGNSHEQYF.

CDR3 in amino acids: CASSARLDRNQPQHF. The CDR3 region has the DNA TGTGCCAGCAGTGCTAGGTTAGACAGAAATCAGCCCCAGCATTTT. The rearrangement links TRBV6-1 to TRBJ1-5; the D gene is possibly TRBD1 (5 bases). The CDR3 extends over 15 amino acids. Germline-derived CDR1 and CDR2 are MNHNS and SASEGT. V lost 4 bases and J lost 4, with 14 bases in between.

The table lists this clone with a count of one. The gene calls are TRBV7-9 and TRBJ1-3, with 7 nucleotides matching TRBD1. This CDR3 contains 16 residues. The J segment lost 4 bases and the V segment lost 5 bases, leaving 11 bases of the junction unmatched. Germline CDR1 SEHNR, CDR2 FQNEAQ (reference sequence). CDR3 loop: CASSTYRGRGGNTIYF. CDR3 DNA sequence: TGTGCCAGCAGCACCTACAGGGGTCGTGGAGGAAACACCATATATTTT.

The DNA of the CDR3 is TGTGCCAGCAGTCGACAGGCCAGCTCCTACAATGAGCAGTTCTTC. This sequence encodes CASSRQASSYNEQFF. The V gene is TRBV6-5, the J gene TRBJ2-1, with TRBD1 as a possible D gene (6 bases). The germline V and J ends were trimmed by 5 bases and 0 bases, with 11 bases remaining between them. The CDR3 covers 15 residues. The germline V gene encodes CDR1 MNHEY and CDR2 SVGAGI.

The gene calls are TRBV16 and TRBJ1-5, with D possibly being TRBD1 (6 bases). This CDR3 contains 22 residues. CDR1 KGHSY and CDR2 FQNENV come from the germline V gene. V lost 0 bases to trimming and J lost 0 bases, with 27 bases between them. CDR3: CASSQSMELLDSETYSNQPQHF. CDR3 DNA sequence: TGTGCCAGCAGCCAATCGATGGAATTGTTGGACAGCGAAACCTATAGCAATCAGCCCCAGCATTTT.

CDR3 residues: CASSLRGSEADTQYF. The CDR3 DNA follows: TGTGCCAGCAGCTTACGCGGGAGTGAAGCAGATACGCAGTATTTT. The chain employs TRBV11-2 and TRBJ2-3; 7 bases map to TRBD2. The J segment lost 4 bases and the V segment lost 2 bases, leaving 6 bases of the junction unmatched. Looked up from germline, CDR1 is SGHAT and CDR2 is FQNNGV. The CDR3 runs 15 residues.

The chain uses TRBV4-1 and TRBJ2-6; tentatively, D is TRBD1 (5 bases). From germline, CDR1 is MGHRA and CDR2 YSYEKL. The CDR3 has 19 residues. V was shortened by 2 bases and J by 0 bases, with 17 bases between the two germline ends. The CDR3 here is CASSQNQGRINSGANVLTF. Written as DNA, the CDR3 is TGCGCCAGCAGCCAAAACCAGGGAAGAATAAACTCTGGGGCCAACGTCCTGACTTTC.

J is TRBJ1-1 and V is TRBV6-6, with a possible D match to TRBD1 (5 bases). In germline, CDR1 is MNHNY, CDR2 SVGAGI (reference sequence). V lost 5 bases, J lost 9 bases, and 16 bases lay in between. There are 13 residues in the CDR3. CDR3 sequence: CASSHIGGGKAFF. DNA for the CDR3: TGTGCCAGCAGTCACATCGGCGGGGGTAAAGCTTTCTTT.

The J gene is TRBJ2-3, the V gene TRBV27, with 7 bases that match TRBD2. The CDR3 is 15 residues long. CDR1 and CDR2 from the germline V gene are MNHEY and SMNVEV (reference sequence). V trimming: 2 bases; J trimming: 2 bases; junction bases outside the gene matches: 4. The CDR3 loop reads CASSLAGRDTDTQYF. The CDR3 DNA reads TGTGCCAGCAGTTTAGCGGGGAGGGACACAGATACGCAGTATTTT.

CDR3 loop: CASSLEWQGASGTEAFF. The DNA for the CDR3 is TGTGCCAGCAGCTTAGAATGGCAGGGGGCATCTGGGACTGAAGCTTTCTTT. The chain recombines TRBV7-2 with TRBJ1-1; 8 nucleotides align to TRBD1. The CDR3 extends over 17 amino acids. Germline CDR1 is SGHTA and CDR2 is FQGNSA. With 1 base clipped from V and 5 bases from J, the junction kept 12 bases outside the gene matches.

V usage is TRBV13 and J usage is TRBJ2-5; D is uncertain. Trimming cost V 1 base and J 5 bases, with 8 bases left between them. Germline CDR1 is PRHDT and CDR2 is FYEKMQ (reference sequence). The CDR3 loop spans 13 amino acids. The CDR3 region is CASSLDPRETQYF. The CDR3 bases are TGTGCCAGCAGCTTAGATCCGCGGGAGACCCAGTACTTC.

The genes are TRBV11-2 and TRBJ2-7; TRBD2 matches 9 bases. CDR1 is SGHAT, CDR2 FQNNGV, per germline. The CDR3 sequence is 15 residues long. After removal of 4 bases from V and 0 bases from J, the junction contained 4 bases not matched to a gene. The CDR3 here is CASSSLAGDSYEQYF. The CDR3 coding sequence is TGTGCCAGCAGCTCACTAGCGGGCGACTCCTACGAGCAGTACTTC.

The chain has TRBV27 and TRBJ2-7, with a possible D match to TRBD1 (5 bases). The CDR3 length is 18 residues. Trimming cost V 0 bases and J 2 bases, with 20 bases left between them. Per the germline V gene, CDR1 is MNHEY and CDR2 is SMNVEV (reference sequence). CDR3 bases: TGTGCCAGCAGTTTATCCCCGGACATACTGGGAATCACCTACGAGCAGTACTTC. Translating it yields CASSLSPDILGITYEQYF.

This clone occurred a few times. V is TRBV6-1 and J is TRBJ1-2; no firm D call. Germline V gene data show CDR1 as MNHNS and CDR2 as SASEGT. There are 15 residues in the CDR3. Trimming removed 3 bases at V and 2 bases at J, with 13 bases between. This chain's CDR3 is CASSEPGAGNYGYTF. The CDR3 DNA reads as TGTGCCAGCAGTGAGCCGGGTGCCGGCAACTATGGCTACACCTTC.